These 4 T cell receptor beta chains share one sample of origin, sequenced in a study of identical twins. TCRdb passed the 5' RACE reads through MiXCR, listing each CDR3 protein once. There are hundreds of thousands of distinct CDR3 sequences in the sample; around 8.3% occur only once, and 0.75% to 1% lies in the top ten. The sample was also linked to a second study, of yellow fever vaccine responses in identical twins.

Sequenced material: PBMCs. All receptors come from a woman younger than 35 in good health.

V is TRBV10-3 and J is TRBJ2-5, with a possible D match to TRBD2 (5 bases). In germline, CDR1 is ENHRY, CDR2 SYGVKD. The CDR3 length is 13 residues. Trimming shortened V by 3 bases and J by 3 bases, and 8 bases separated the two germline ends. The CDR3 here is CAISDGREETQYF. In DNA form, the CDR3 reads TGTGCCATCAGTGATGGGCGGGAAGAGACCCAGTACTTC.

This clonotype was seen repeatedly, ten times or more. The V call is TRBV7-2, the J call TRBJ1-3; 7 nucleotides align to TRBD1. J lost 4 bases, V lost 1 base, and 4 bases had no gene match. The length of the CDR3 is 15 residues. Per the germline V gene, CDR1 is SGHTA and CDR2 is FQGNSA. CDR3 bases: TGTGCCAGCAGCTTAGTGGAGGGGGCGGGAAACACCATATATTTT. Translated, it gives CASSLVEGAGNTIYF.

The chain carries TRBV4-2 and TRBJ2-7, with D possibly being TRBD2 (7 bases). Germline V gene sequence: CDR1 LGHNA, CDR2 YNFKEQ. Trimming took 0 bases from V and 2 from J, leaving 11 bases between them. This CDR3 has 15 residues. The DNA of the CDR3 is TGTGCCAGCAGCCAAGAACGGGGGGCCACCTACGAGCAGTACTTC. Its translation: CASSQERGATYEQYF.

The chain joins TRBV6-1 to TRBJ2-3; D uncertain. Trimming cost V 8 bases and J 5 bases, with 11 bases left between them. There are 12 residues in the CDR3. CDR1 and CDR2 (germline): MNHNS, SASEGT. CDR3 region: CASDRRGDTQYF. The CDR3 DNA sequence: TGTGCCAGCGACCGTCGTGGAGATACGCAGTATTTT.